One sample yielded the 14 T cell receptor beta chains listed below, sequenced in a study of CD8+CD57+ T cells in acquired aplastic anemia. It was genomic DNA that served as the template for profiling TCR beta VDJ and CDR3. TCRdb fed the reads into MiXCR, producing one record per CDR3 protein. The sample lists around 190,000 distinct CDR3 sequences; approximately 60% were seen once. The material sequenced was sorted CD4+, CD8+, or CD8+CD57+ T cells (not recorded which) from PBMCs. The receptors shown here come from a human donor in good health.

Worth noting for this clonotype: A read error may explain this, as a much larger clone is one base away. The chain has TRBV6-2 or TRBV6-3 and TRBJ2-7; 7 bases map to TRBD1. V gave up 4 bases and J gave up 7 bases; unmatched junction bases: 13. Germline assignment: CDR1 MNHEY and CDR2 SVGEGT. The CDR3 has 15 amino acids. CDR3 in amino acids: CASSCSKGQPVEQYF. CDR3 bases: TGTGCCAGCAGTTGCTCTAAGGGACAGCCCGTGGAGCAGTACTTC.

V and J are TRBV7-6 and TRBJ2-5, with a possible D match to TRBD1 (6 bases). V gave up 0 bases and J gave up 6 bases, with 17 bases separating them. The CDR3 is 16 residues long. CDR1 is SGHVS, CDR2 FNYEAQ, per germline. The CDR3, as DNA: TGTGCCAGCAGCTTAGCAGGCAGGGGCTGGGGGAAGACCCAGTACTTC. Translation: CASSLAGRGWGKTQYF.

The V and J genes are TRBV7-8 and TRBJ2-1; 10 positions agree with TRBD2. The CDR3 is 16 residues long. Losses at the gene ends were 4 bases for V and 4 bases for J; bases not matched to a gene: 7. In germline, CDR1 is SGHVS, CDR2 FQNEAQ. The CDR3 DNA sequence: TGTGCCAGCAGCTACCCTTCAGCGGGGGGGTACAATGAGCAGTTCTTC. Residues: CASSYPSAGGYNEQFF.

This clonotype has more than one count but fewer than ten. One end of the junction varies from germline; a read error may be responsible. This chain uses TRBV7-8 with TRBJ2-3; D might be TRBD2 (5 bases). Germline V gene lookup returns CDR1 SGHVS and CDR2 FQNEAQ. The CDR3 spans 12 residues. The CDR3 DNA sequence: TGTGCCAGCAGCATGCCACTAGGAGGTTGGGATTTT. Its protein is CASSMPLGGWDF.

This clonotype was recorded at least ten times. This rearrangement joins TRBV6-4 to TRBJ1-1; D is possibly TRBD1 (5 bases). The V end was cut by 4 bases, the J end by 4 bases, with 10 bases between. Germline V gives CDR1 MRHNA, CDR2 SNTAGT. The CDR3 runs to 13 residues. CDR3 in amino acids: CASSVTGGTEAFF. The CDR3 nucleotides read TGTGCCAGCAGTGTCACCGGGGGCACTGAAGCTTTCTTT.

The chain employs TRBV24-1 and TRBJ2-2; tentatively, D is TRBD2 (6 bases). Per the germline V gene, CDR1 is KGHDR and CDR2 is SFDVKD. V dropped 4 bases and J dropped 2 bases, with 13 bases sitting between them. This CDR3 is 16 amino acids long. CDR3 DNA: TGTGCCACCAGTGACCCCGGCGGGGCAAACACCGGGGAGCTGTTTTTT. It codes for CATSDPGGANTGELFF.

This clonotype was seen many times. The rearrangement links TRBV9 to TRBJ2-7; 10 bases are shared with TRBD2. The V segment lost 4 bases and the J segment 5 bases; nucleotides outside the gene matches: 3. This CDR3 comprises 13 residues. Germline V gene lookup returns CDR1 SGDLS and CDR2 YYNGEE. The DNA of the CDR3 is TGTGCCAGCAGCCTAAGCGGGGGGGACGAGCAGTACTTC. Its translation: CASSLSGGDEQYF. Full variable domain (rest looked up from reference TRBV9 and TRBJ2-7): DSGVTQTPKHLITATGQRVTLRCSPRSGDLSVYWYQQSLDQGLQFLIQYYNGEERAKGNILERFSAQQFPDLHSELNLSSLELGDSALYFCASSLSGGDEQYFGPGTRLTVT.

The V gene is TRBV27, the J gene TRBJ1-5; D unresolved. Germline values: CDR1 MNHEY, CDR2 SMNVEV (reference sequence). This CDR3 is built from 13 residues. V shed 6 bases and J shed 11 bases, with 17 bases lying between them. CDR3 sequence (DNA): TGTGCCAGCAGACAGCCGGACTCCTGGGCCCAGCATTTT. Protein product: CASRQPDSWAQHF.

The sample holds many counts of this clonotype. One end of the junction fails to match germline, which may point to a read error. V is TRBV7-6 and J is TRBJ2-2, with TRBD1 identical over 9 bases. CDR1 and CDR2 from the germline V gene are SGHVS and FNYEAQ. The CDR3 length is 16 residues. In DNA, the CDR3 is TGTGCCAGCAGCTTGTCCGGGACAGGGAACGCCGGGGAGCTGTTTTTT. It is translated as CASSLSGTGNAGELFF.

The rearrangement links TRBV9 to TRBJ2-1, with 8 nucleotides matching TRBD2. V lost 0 bases to trimming and J lost 10 bases; unmatched junction nucleotides: 9. The CDR3 runs to 15 residues. CDR1 and CDR2 (germline): SGDLS, YYNGEE. The CDR3 DNA reads as TGTGCCAGCAGCGTAGTTGGCGGGGGGAACGAAGAGCAGTTCTTC. Its protein product is CASSVVGGGNEEQFF.

Many counts were recorded for this clonotype. The CDR3 sequence: CATGLVPTDTQYF. The DNA of the CDR3 is TGTGCCACTGGACTAGTACCCACAGATACGCAGTATTTT. V usage is TRBV6-5 and J usage is TRBJ2-3, with 7 bases fitting TRBD2. V lost 10 bases to trimming and J lost 2 bases; unmatched junction nucleotides: 6. CDR3 length: 13 residues. Per germline, CDR1 MNHEY and CDR2 SVGAGI.

The chain employs TRBV29-1 and TRBJ2-7; 7 nucleotides match TRBD1. The CDR3 totals 12 residues. Germline V gives CDR1 SQVTM, CDR2 ANQGSEA. V was clipped by 6 bases and J by 1 base; unmatched bases: 3. The CDR3 DNA reads TGCAGCGTGAAGACAGGGTCCTACGAGCAGTACTTC. Encoded protein: CSVKTGSYEQYF.

The chain carries TRBV7-9 and TRBJ2-2, with 9 positions matching TRBD1. The CDR3 consists of 17 residues. Germline V gene data show CDR1 as SEHNR and CDR2 as FQNEAQ (reference sequence). Trimming at V came to 4 bases and at J to 1 base, leaving 7 bases not matched to a gene. The CDR3 DNA follows: TGTGCCAGCAGCTCGAACCGACAGGGGGAGAACACCGGGGAGCTGTTTTTT. It yields the protein CASSSNRQGENTGELFF. The full variable domain, completed using reference TRBV7-9 and TRBJ2-2, is DTGVSQNPRHKITKRGQNVTFRCDPISEHNRLYWYRQTLGQGPEFLTYFQNEAQLEKSRLLSDRFSAERPKGSFSTLEIQRTEQGDSAMYLCASSSNRQGENTGELFFGEGSRLTVL.

This chain uses TRBV24-1 with TRBJ2-2; a possible D gene is TRBD1 (5 bases). The CDR3 is made up of 13 amino acids. Trimming took 10 bases from V and 7 from J, leaving 15 bases between them. CDR1 is KGHDR and CDR2 is SFDVKD in the germline V gene. The DNA for the CDR3 is TGTGCCACGCAAGGGGCCCTAGTCGGGGAGCTGTTTTTT. The encoded protein is CATQGALVGELFF.